This T cell receptor beta chain was retrieved from a study of cytomegalovirus exposure and HLA in healthy donors. As regards this clone: Its antigen is not identified.

Study-level findings and limits: Later on, analysis showed that most CMV-associated TCR beta chains appeared to be HLA-restricted. TCR beta V- and J-gene trimming, according to a later analysis, was linked to a missense DCLRE1C variant. Apart from CMV serostatus, no immune exposure information was available. Reports described diagnosis of cytomegalovirus status by the classifier as highly specific and sensitive.

Germline values: CDR1 LGHNA, CDR2 YSLEER. V trimming: 0 bases; J trimming: 2 bases; junction bases outside the gene matches: 2. This CDR3 contains 15 residues. PCR employed 60 Vbeta and 13 Jbeta primers. Using immunoSEQ multiplex PCR, the repertoire was profiled, and TCRdb retains in-frame clones only, with some absent. The table records about 190,000 clones, approximately 86% of them present only once. The chain couples TRBV4-3 to TRBJ2-7; 9 bases agree with TRBD1. The sequence came from a woman under 30 in good health and CMV-seronegative. Sequencing used PBMCs. CDR3 loop: CASSQEGDRAYEQYF. For the CDR3, the DNA is TGCGCCAGCAGCCAAGAAGGGGACAGGGCCTACGAGCAGTACTTC.